The 31 T cell receptor beta chains given below trace back to one sample, sequenced in a study of shared clonotypes between healthy human individuals. Naivety among CD8 cells was defined by CD45RO negativity and positive CCR7 selection, thereby excluding terminally differentiated effector memory CD45RA+ cells. The repertoire was sequenced with immunoSEQ multiplex PCR; TCRdb's copy has only in-frame clones and lacks some. The table has millions of clones, roughly 95% seen once. Sample: naive CD8+ T cells sorted from blood. The receptors shown here come from a man between 18 and 35 years old in good health.

With regard to this clone: Other DNA sequences from this sample encode an identical CDR3 as well. V usage is TRBV7-9 and J usage is TRBJ1-2; D remains ambiguous. The germline CDR1 and CDR2 sequences are SEHNR and FQNEAQ (reference sequence). Trimming cost V 2 bases and J 5 bases, with 12 bases left between them. The CDR3 consists of 14 residues. DNA of the CDR3: TGTGCCAGCAGCTTATCGGCAGCGGGATATGGCTACACCTTC. Amino acid sequence: CASSLSAAGYGYTF.

CDR3 coding DNA: TGTGCCAGCAGCCACGACAATGGGGATTATAGCAATCAGCCCCAGCATTTT. Amino acid sequence: CASSHDNGDYSNQPQHF. The genes are TRBV7-9 and TRBJ1-5; no clear D gene. The CDR3 contains 17 residues. Germline V CDR1 and CDR2: SEHNR, FQNEAQ (reference sequence). With 5 bases removed from V and 0 bases from J, the gap between germline ends came to 17 bases.

About this clone: One end of the junction is discordant with germline, which a read error may explain. J is TRBJ2-1 and V is TRBV14; tentatively, D is TRBD1 or TRBD2 (7 bases each). The CDR3 spans 15 residues. From germline, CDR1 is SGHDN and CDR2 FVKESK. The CDR3 region has the DNA TGTGCCGGCAGCCATCAGGGGGAGGGTTACAATGAGCAGTTCTTC. This gives the protein CAGSHQGEGYNEQFF.

V and J are TRBV28 and TRBJ1-6; TRBD1 is a possible D gene (5 bases). Trimming shortened V by 6 bases and J by 8 bases, and 11 bases separated the two germline ends. From germline, CDR1 is MDHEN and CDR2 SYDVKM. There are 13 residues in the CDR3. CDR3 region: CASSSGGDSPLHF. In DNA form, the CDR3 reads TGTGCCAGCAGCTCTGGGGGGGATTCACCCCTCCACTTT.

V gene TRBV6-1 combines with J gene TRBJ2-7; TRBD2 aligns across 8 bases. CDR3 size: 15 residues. V shed 4 bases and J 0 bases; nucleotides not matched to a gene: 5. Germline-derived CDR1 and CDR2 are MNHNS and SASEGT. CDR3 nucleotides: TGTGCCAGCAGTGTAATAGCGGGAAGCTCCTACGAGCAGTACTTC. Translating it yields CASSVIAGSSYEQYF.

The V and J genes are TRBV4-1 and TRBJ1-4, with TRBD1 matching 8 bases. CDR1 MGHRA and CDR2 YSYEKL come from the germline V gene. V lost 3 bases and J lost 8; bases outside the gene matches: 5. The CDR3 is made up of 14 amino acids. CDR3: CASSQQGAFEKLFF. DNA of the CDR3: TGCGCCAGCAGCCAGCAGGGGGCCTTCGAAAAACTGTTTTTT.

The rearrangement links TRBV30 to TRBJ1-1; D is undetermined. V was cut by 0 bases and J by 7 bases, with 12 bases left in between. There are 13 residues in the CDR3. CDR1 is GTSNPN and CDR2 is SVGIG in the germline V gene (reference sequence). CDR3 sequence: CAWSVSAQYEAFF. In DNA form, the CDR3 reads TGTGCCTGGAGTGTATCAGCCCAGTATGAAGCTTTCTTT.

J is TRBJ2-7 and V is TRBV25-1, with 7 nucleotides matching TRBD2. The V gene end was trimmed by 1 base and the J gene end by 3 bases; junction bases not matched to a gene: 12. There are 17 residues in the CDR3. Germline V gene lookup returns CDR1 MGHDK and CDR2 SYGVNS. The CDR3 nucleotides are TGTGCCAGCAGTGAATCCCGATGGGGGGGACTTCTCTACGAGCAGTACTTC. Translated: CASSESRWGGLLYEQYF.

The rearrangement uses TRBV29-1 and TRBJ1-1, with 9 nucleotides matching TRBD1. Losses at the gene ends were 7 bases for V and 7 bases for J; bases not matched to a gene: 4. CDR3 length equals 11 residues. Germline CDR1 reads SQVTM; CDR2 reads ANQGSEA. DNA for the CDR3: TGCAGCGCGGAGACAGGGGGTGAAGCTTTCTTT. As protein: CSAETGGEAFF. Full variable domain (outside the CDR3, taken from reference TRBV29-1 and TRBJ1-1): SAVISQKPSRDICQRGTSLTIQCQVDSQVTMMFWYRQQPGQSLTLIATANQGSEATYESGFVIDKFPISRPNLTFSTLTVSNMSPEDSSIYLCSAETGGEAFFGQGTRLTVV.

The gene calls are TRBV7-2 and TRBJ2-5, with a weak D call TRBD2 (7 bases). The CDR3 runs to 14 residues. Germline-derived CDR1 and CDR2 are SGHTA and FQGNSA. The V end was cut by 0 bases, the J end by 3 bases, with 8 bases between. The CDR3 sequence is CASSLAGGEETQYF. The CDR3 DNA is TGTGCCAGCAGCTTAGCAGGGGGGGAAGAGACCCAGTACTTC. The full variable domain, with the rest looked up from reference TRBV7-2 and TRBJ2-5, is GAGVSQSPSNKVTEKGKDVELRCDPISGHTALYWYRQSLGQGLEFLIYFQGNSAPDKSGLPSDRFSAERTGGSVSTLTIQRTQQEDSAVYLCASSLAGGEETQYFGPGTRLLVL.

The CDR3 sequence is CASNEGGQETQYF. The CDR3 DNA reads TGTGCCAGCAACGAGGGCGGCCAAGAGACCCAGTACTTC. The chain combines TRBV9 with TRBJ2-5; TRBD2 might be the D (5 bases). Trimming took off 6 bases at V and 1 base at J, with 10 bases between the two ends. Germline V gene data show CDR1 as SGDLS and CDR2 as YYNGEE. CDR3 size: 13 residues.

The rearrangement joins TRBV9 to TRBJ2-2, with a weak D call TRBD2 (5 bases). The V end lost 3 bases, the J end lost 6 bases, and 12 bases lay between the germline ends. The CDR3 has 14 amino acids. Germline-derived CDR1 and CDR2 are SGDLS and YYNGEE. The CDR3 spells CASSGPLGPGELFF. The CDR3 nucleotides are TGTGCCAGCAGCGGCCCACTAGGTCCCGGGGAGCTGTTTTTT. Combining the CDR3 with reference TRBV9 and TRBJ2-2 gives the whole variable domain DSGVTQTPKHLITATGQRVTLRCSPRSGDLSVYWYQQSLDQGLQFLIQYYNGEERAKGNILERFSAQQFPDLHSELNLSSLELGDSALYFCASSGPLGPGELFFGEGSRLTVL.

The chain has TRBV28 and TRBJ2-5; tentatively, D is TRBD2 (6 bases). CDR1 is MDHEN, CDR2 SYDVKM, per germline. V was shortened by 4 bases and J by 5 bases, with 23 bases between the two germline ends. CDR3 length: 17 amino acids. For the CDR3, the DNA is TGTGCCAGCAGTTCTATTCTAACGGGAAACGCGGGGGAGACCCAGTACTTC. Translated: CASSSILTGNAGETQYF.

The chain recombines TRBV21-1 with TRBJ2-5; TRBD1 was called by the table and not checked on the DNA. TRBV21-1 has pseudogene status. CDR3 length: 16 residues. Written as DNA, the CDR3 is TGTGCCAGCGAGTCGCTCGGACAGGGATCGGTAGAGACCCAGTACTTC. This translates into CASESLGQGSVETQYF.

The chain links TRBV5-6 to TRBJ1-1; possible D gene TRBD1, 5 bases. The germline gives CDR1 SGHDT, CDR2 YYEEEE. Trimming took 0 bases from V and 2 from J, leaving 8 bases between them. The CDR3 runs 14 residues. The CDR3 sequence: CASSLGDSNTEAFF. In DNA form, the CDR3 reads TGTGCCAGCAGCTTGGGAGACAGTAACACTGAAGCTTTCTTT.

This chain joins TRBV19 and TRBJ2-7, with TRBD2 as a possible D gene (6 bases). Trimming took 5 bases from V and 3 from J, leaving 14 bases between them. The germline CDR1 and CDR2 sequences are LNHDA and SQIVND (reference sequence). The CDR3 covers 14 residues. The chain's CDR3 is CASSVQGGGYEQYF. The CDR3 DNA reads as TGTGCCAGTAGTGTCCAGGGAGGAGGCTACGAGCAGTACTTC.

V is TRBV5-4 and J is TRBJ2-7; 10 nucleotides line up with TRBD1. The CDR3 covers 16 residues. The germline V gene has CDR1 SGHNT and CDR2 YYREEE (reference sequence). V gave up 2 bases and J gave up 4 bases; unmatched junction bases: 9. This chain's CDR3 is CASSFGTGATFYEQYF. CDR3 DNA sequence: TGTGCCAGCAGCTTCGGGACAGGGGCAACCTTTTACGAGCAGTACTTC. Full variable domain (missing parts from reference TRBV5-4 and TRBJ2-7): ETGVTQSPTHLIKTRGQQVTLRCSSQSGHNTVSWYQQALGQGPQFIFQYYREEENGRGNFPPRFSGLQFPNYSSELNVNALELDDSALYLCASSFGTGATFYEQYFGPGTRLTVT.

V usage is TRBV4-1 and J usage is TRBJ2-7, with TRBD1 identical over 7 bases. The CDR3 sequence is 14 residues long. Germline assignment: CDR1 MGHRA and CDR2 YSYEKL. The CDR3 DNA sequence: TGCGCGGCTGCTATGAGACAGGGTCCCCACGAGCAGTACTTC. Translation gives CAAAMRQGPHEQYF.

The chain is built from TRBV9 and TRBJ2-2; D might be TRBD1 (6 bases). The ends were cut back, 4 bases at V and 6 bases at J, with 13 bases in the middle. The CDR3 has 14 amino acids. Germline V lookup: CDR1 SGDLS, CDR2 YYNGEE. The CDR3 DNA reads TGTGCCAGCAGCCCAGAAGGGGGAGCCGGGGAGCTGTTTTTT. Amino acid sequence: CASSPEGGAGELFF.

The V gene is TRBV6-5, the J gene TRBJ1-1; D is unclear. This CDR3 has 13 amino acids. Per the germline V gene, CDR1 is MNHEY and CDR2 is SVGAGI. The germline V and J ends were trimmed by 0 bases and 8 bases, with 10 bases remaining between them. The CDR3 is CASSYSEWAEAFF. CDR3 DNA sequence: TGTGCCAGCAGTTACTCGGAGTGGGCGGAAGCTTTCTTT.

The rearrangement links TRBV7-3 to TRBJ2-1; no firm D call. The V and J ends lost 1 base and 7 bases respectively, with 17 bases between them. The V gene's germline CDR1 is SGHTA and CDR2 FQGTGA. This CDR3 spans 16 amino acids. CDR3 nucleotide sequence: TGTGCCAGCAGCTTAATCGGTAGCCTGCAGGATAATGAGCAGTTCTTC. This sequence encodes CASSLIGSLQDNEQFF.

J is TRBJ1-5 and V is TRBV7-9, with D uncertain. The V end lost 5 bases, the J end lost 6 bases, and 20 bases lay between the germline ends. Germline CDR1 and CDR2: SEHNR and FQNEAQ (reference sequence). CDR3 length: 16 amino acids. The CDR3 is CASSDGSLGLGQPQHF. CDR3 in DNA: TGTGCCAGCAGCGACGGGAGTTTAGGGCTGGGTCAGCCCCAGCATTTT.

The chain employs TRBV7-9 and TRBJ1-2; D is undetermined. CDR1 and CDR2 (germline): SEHNR, FQNEAQ (reference sequence). Trimming stripped 5 bases from V and 2 bases from J, with 12 bases between. This CDR3 contains 14 residues. The CDR3 coding sequence is TGTGCCAGCAGCGGGATGACTCCCAACTATGGCTACACCTTC. Residues: CASSGMTPNYGYTF.

This clone showed up just once. This chain links TRBV29-1 with TRBJ2-5, with 8 bases aligning to TRBD1. Per germline, CDR1 SQVTM and CDR2 ANQGSEA. The CDR3 has 15 residues. Unmatched junction bases numbered 7, after V lost 2 bases and J lost 2 bases. CDR3 sequence (DNA): TGCAGCGTTGAACTGACAGGGGCGATACAAGAGACCCAGTACTTC. Translated, it gives CSVELTGAIQETQYF.

This clone was picked up a small number of times. V usage is TRBV30 and J usage is TRBJ2-1; no firm D call. Germline loops: CDR1 GTSNPN, CDR2 SVGIG (reference sequence). Trimming removed 5 bases from V and 4 bases from J, with 12 bases in between. This CDR3 is built from 13 residues. The CDR3 coding sequence is TGTGCCTGGCGCAGCCCGGGTTACAATGAGCAGTTCTTC. Its protein product is CAWRSPGYNEQFF.

The chain joins TRBV28 to TRBJ1-6, with D possibly TRBD1 on 5 matching bases. Per the germline V gene, CDR1 is MDHEN and CDR2 is SYDVKM. The ends were cut back, 4 bases at V and 10 bases at J, with 8 bases in the middle. The CDR3 covers 12 residues. CDR3 coding DNA: TGTGCCAGCAGTTCAGGGTTATCACCCCTCCACTTT. It codes for CASSSGLSPLHF.

The chain combines TRBV6-6 with TRBJ2-5, with a weak D call TRBD1 (6 bases). The CDR3 runs 16 residues. Germline lookup yields CDR1 MNHNY and CDR2 SVGAGI (reference sequence). V dropped 0 bases and J dropped 3 bases, with 14 bases sitting between them. CDR3: CASSYSSGVSKETQYF. The CDR3 DNA sequence: TGTGCCAGCAGTTACTCATCAGGGGTTAGTAAAGAGACCCAGTACTTC.

The chain recombines TRBV29-1 with TRBJ2-1, with unresolved D. Between the trimmed V and J ends, which lost 4 bases and 7 bases, there was a span of 8 bases. Germline V lookup: CDR1 SQVTM, CDR2 ANQGSEA. The CDR3 totals 11 residues. The chain's CDR3 is CSVAWENEQFF. The CDR3 DNA is TGCAGCGTTGCTTGGGAAAATGAGCAGTTCTTC.

CDR3 region: CASSFGTSGRAITGELFF. The CDR3 coding sequence is TGCGCCAGCAGCTTCGGGACTAGCGGGAGGGCCATCACCGGGGAGCTGTTTTTT. V and J are TRBV4-1 and TRBJ2-2; 16 bases align to TRBD2. J lost 4 bases, V lost 5 bases, and 7 bases had no gene match. The germline gives CDR1 MGHRA, CDR2 YSYEKL. The CDR3 runs 18 residues.

The V and J genes are TRBV30 and TRBJ2-1; 8 nucleotides match TRBD1. This CDR3 is built from 16 residues. Germline trimming cut 1 base from V and 1 base from J; bases unmatched to any gene: 6. The germline gives CDR1 GTSNPN, CDR2 SVGIG (reference sequence). The DNA of the CDR3 is TGTGCCTGGAGTGCCCTCACAGGGGGGTCCTACAATGAGCAGTTCTTC. Residues: CAWSALTGGSYNEQFF.

The chain uses TRBV5-1 and TRBJ1-2, with 8 nucleotides matching TRBD1. J gave up 0 bases and V 2 bases, and 15 bases lay outside the gene matches. Germline CDR1 SGHRS, CDR2 YFSETQ. The CDR3 has 19 amino acids. The CDR3 here is CASSFSRQGSSVANYGYTF. The CDR3 bases are TGCGCCAGCAGCTTCTCTCGACAGGGGAGCTCCGTAGCTAACTATGGCTACACCTTC. The whole variable domain, remainder taken from reference TRBV5-1 and TRBJ1-2, is KAGVTQTPRYLIKTRGQQVTLSCSPISGHRSVSWYQQTPGQGLQFLFEYFSETQRNKGNFPGRFSGRQFSNSRSEMNVSTLELGDSALYLCASSFSRQGSSVANYGYTFGSGTRLTVV.